This T cell receptor (beta chain) was sequenced for a study of blood T cell repertoires in COVID-19. As for the study in general: The samples span acute and convalescent COVID-19 from the United States, Italy and Spain.

In assigning cohorts, the study relied on participant-reported clinical history. Repertoires were generated with immunoSEQ multiplex PCR, while TCRdb's copy carries only in-frame clones and drops some. The sample lists about half a million clones, roughly nine tenths occurring once. J gave up 6 bases and V 4 bases, and 4 bases lay outside the gene matches. This CDR3 has 14 residues. In germline, CDR1 is MNHEY, CDR2 SVGEGT. The chain is built from TRBV6-2 or TRBV6-3 and TRBJ1-5; TRBD1 aligns across 9 bases. Material: PBMCs or T cells enriched from blood (not recorded which). This receptor was identified in a woman aged 60-70 years who had recovered from COVID-19. The CDR3 nucleotides read TGTGCCAGCAGTTGGACAGGGGTAATTCAGCCCCAGCATTTT. This translates into CASSWTGVIQPQHF.